This T cell receptor (beta chain) was observed in a study of T cell responses to AZD1222 COVID-19 vaccine (dated by TCRdb to 2020 to 2022). About the full investigation: AZD1222 recipients given second doses at about 4 weeks or at about 12 weeks were pooled, since spike-specific TCR depth and breadth were not found to differ between the two schedules. A total of 233 trial participants underwent TCR sequencing, of whom approximately 210 received two doses of AZD1222 and some 26 received two doses of the MenACWY control vaccine. Trial participants were enrolled into age subgroups of 18-55, 56-69 and 70-plus years, which contained approximately 150, 30 and 60 TCR-sequenced participants, respectively. Paper-wide results and their limitations: Conclusions about previously exposed vaccinees are limited, since just six or seven AZD1222 recipients were seropositive for SARS-CoV-2 at baseline. Reportedly, close to half of the unique spike-specific TCRs recognized epitopes lying outside the regions that are mutated in the B.1.351 and B.1.1.7 variants. The whole spike protein was spanned by vaccine-associated CD4 TCRs, and dominant responses were seen in regions 160-218 and 743-854. The 56-69-year group was small, and its depth increase did not reach significance, likely because of low power. A significant rise in spike-specific TCR breadth and depth was observed after two AZD1222 doses relative to day 0 and relative to MenACWY recipients. Because no samples from the day 14 peak response were available, repertoires could be characterized only after the peak T cell response. Participants were mostly white British and included more females than males, and it was suggested by the authors that clonal diversity may have been underestimated.

The CDR3 starts with the cysteine, ends with the phenylalanine, and has 18 residues. Only the CDR3 DNA stays, 54 bases, in frame from base 1. CDR1 SGHDT and CDR2 YYEEEE are derived from the germline V gene. Clipping removes 0 bases from V and 1 base from J, with 7 as the unmatched junction base count. The CDR3 regions of human TCRbeta chains were analyzed by immunosequencing. As for the original processing: Repertoire TCRs were checked for matches against a reference library of SARS-CoV-2-specific TCRs that had been generated using the MIRA antigen-specificity platform. Breadth was defined as the fraction of unique TCRs that were SARS-CoV-2-associated, and depth was defined as the fraction of total T cells that were SARS-CoV-2-associated. Using the MIRA data, each spike-specific TCR was mapped to the spike region that the TCR reacts to and placed in a CD4 or CD8 class. Log10-transformed breadth and depth values were compared by one-way ANOVA with Sidak's multiple comparisons tests. This is the immuneACCESS table as TCRdb keeps it, with only in-frame sequences that have V and J called. A part of the clones is gone; compared with another copy, unresolved V genes explain less than half, and the rest is unexplained. That table is the source of V, J and clone size, and D and trimming were worked out from the DNA. The sample table shows 110,000 to 150,000 clones, and 80% to 95% are seen once. Jointly, the top ten make up about 3.7% of the sample.

In regard to this clone: Its antigen is unknown. Base qualities are missing; no much larger clone stands one base away.

In light of the paper, this sample's time point label describes: baseline before first vaccination. The vaccinee samples were drawn from two UK trials, COV001 and COV002, one of which was a single-blind randomized controlled phase 2/3 trial testing AZD1222 (ChAdOx1 nCoV-19) in healthy adults. For TCRbeta chain sequencing, PBMC samples from trial participants were taken at day 0 and at day 28 after the second dose. This TCR came from an adult in good health. The starting material was peripheral blood, obtained on day 0 of AZD1222 vaccination. The chain employs TRBV5-6 and TRBJ1-5; a stretch of 10 junction bases matches TRBD1. This receptor has the CDR3 CASSLGDRGWKSNQPQHF. The DNA is as follows: TGTGCCAGCAGCTTGGGGGACAGGGGATGGAAGAGCAATCAGCCCCAGCATTTT.